The clone carrying this T cell receptor beta chain showed up many times. As yet, its antigen is unknown. This CDR3 comprises 16 residues. Trimming at V came to 4 bases and at J to 10 bases, leaving 12 bases not matched to a gene. Germline CDR1 is SGHRS and CDR2 is YFSETQ. This record comes from a study of T-cell memory formation after mild COVID-19. General study results and limits: Memory sampled before infection contained some responding clones, suggesting cross-reactive memory joined. A second wave of clones peaked on day 37, and their SARS-CoV-2 specificity went unconfirmed.

After 5'RACE with constant-segment primers, TCR alpha and TCR beta cDNA libraries carrying sample barcodes and UMIs were obtained. TCRdb fed the 5' RACE reads into MiXCR, producing one record per CDR3 protein. Of 200,000 to 250,000 distinct CDR3 sequences listed, just over 9.5% were seen once; the top ten hold around 3.3%. This receptor was taken from a man younger than 35 who had mild COVID-19 (a few samples of this study predate the infection). Cell type and time point are not known. The chain has TRBV5-1 and TRBJ2-1, with 12 bases fitting TRBD1. Specimen: PBMCs or a T cell subset sorted from them (not recorded which). The CDR3 region is CASSPGSGQGAKEQFF. As DNA, the CDR3 is TGCGCCAGCAGCCCCGGGTCGGGACAGGGGGCAAAGGAGCAGTTCTTC.